These 21 T cell receptor beta chains were sequenced from one sample in a study of neurological immune-mediated disorders. Each CDR3 protein gets one entry after TCRdb re-called the 5' RACE reads with MiXCR. The profile shows 35,000 to 55,000 distinct CDR3 sequences, about 6% of them singletons. Specimen: CD4+ T cells from blood. The source is a woman aged 40 to 49 in good health.

For the CDR3, the DNA is TGCGCCACCAACGCGGGAGGGGGATACACAGATACGCAGTATTTT. Translation gives CATNAGGGYTDTQYF. The chain has TRBV5-1 and TRBJ2-3, with 9 bases lining up with TRBD2. Germline V gene data show CDR1 as SGHRS and CDR2 as YFSETQ. Trimming removed 9 bases from V and 2 bases from J; junction bases left unmatched: 10. This CDR3 spans 15 amino acids.

This clonotype was recorded at least ten times. This chain connects TRBV6-1 to TRBJ2-2; 7 bases are a match to TRBD2. Looked up from germline, CDR1 is MNHNS and CDR2 is SASEGT. V shed 11 bases and J 6 bases; nucleotides not matched to a gene: 12. This CDR3 comprises 14 residues. Here the CDR3 DNA reads TGTGCCGGTGCAGCGGGATTGGTGGCCGGGGAGCTGTTTTTT. Protein sequence: CAGAAGLVAGELFF.

In its sample, this clonotype was seen many times. The rearrangement links TRBV5-5 to TRBJ1-2, with D perhaps TRBD1 (5 bases). The germline V gene has CDR1 SGHKS and CDR2 YYEKEE (reference sequence). The V end was cut by 4 bases, the J end by 10 bases, with 17 bases between. This CDR3 contains 13 residues. Here the CDR3 DNA reads TGTGCCAGCAGCCTGGGGCCCCAAGCCGTCTACACCTTC. It encodes CASSLGPQAVYTF.

This clonotype was seen at least ten times. The V gene is TRBV20-1, the J gene TRBJ2-1; the match to TRBD2 covers 7 bases. Germline assignment: CDR1 DFQATT and CDR2 SNEGSKA (reference sequence). The V and J ends lost 5 bases and 10 bases, in that order; junction bases with no gene match: 8. The CDR3 has 12 amino acids. CDR3 nucleotide sequence: TGCAGTGCTTCTGGGGGGGGACTGGAGCAGTTCTTC. Protein sequence: CSASGGGLEQFF.

This clonotype has a count of ten or more. The chain joins TRBV9 to TRBJ2-3; TRBD2 aligns across 12 bases. CDR1 is SGDLS and CDR2 is YYNGEE in the germline V gene. The J segment lost 6 bases and the V segment lost 3 bases, leaving 5 bases of the junction unmatched. The CDR3 totals 15 residues. The CDR3 region is CASSATTSGSDTQYF. The DNA of the CDR3 is TGTGCCAGCAGCGCTACGACTAGCGGGAGTGATACGCAGTATTTT.

This clonotype was detected ten times or more. The rearrangement links TRBV5-6 to TRBJ1-4; D not certain. The CDR3 runs 14 residues. V was trimmed by 4 bases and J by 7 bases, leaving 14 bases between them. The V gene's germline CDR1 is SGHDT and CDR2 YYEEEE. DNA for the CDR3: TGTGCCAGCAGCCTAACGGGTATTGGTGAAAAACTGTTTTTT. Amino acid sequence: CASSLTGIGEKLFF.

This clonotype was counted many times. A read error may account for a junction end that differs from germline. The J gene is TRBJ2-1, the V gene TRBV7-7, with 7 bases matching TRBD2. CDR3 size: 15 residues. Per the germline V gene, CDR1 is SSHAT and CDR2 is FNYEAQ (reference sequence). The CDR3, as DNA: TGTGCTAGCAGTTTAAGCGGGGTCTCCTACAATGAGCAGTTCTTC. This codes for CASSLSGVSYNEQFF.

In this sample, this clonotype turned up many times. The rearrangement joins TRBV29-1 to TRBJ2-7; 9 positions match TRBD2. From germline, CDR1 is SQVTM and CDR2 ANQGSEA. Trimming at V came to 7 bases and at J to 2 bases, leaving 12 bases not matched to a gene. The CDR3 has 15 amino acids. In nucleotides, the CDR3 is TGCAGCGCACGAAATTCGGCTAGCGGGACCTACGAGCAGTACTTC. This gives the protein CSARNSASGTYEQYF.

This clonotype was detected many times. The CDR3 sequence is CASSEYVGVLSNTGELFF. The CDR3 coding sequence is TGTGCCAGCAGTGAATATGTCGGGGTCCTCTCGAACACCGGGGAGCTGTTTTTT. The chain carries TRBV6-1 and TRBJ2-2; the D gene is possibly TRBD2 (5 bases). Trimming cost V 2 bases and J 0 bases, with 16 bases left between them. This CDR3 spans 18 amino acids. Germline loops: CDR1 MNHNS, CDR2 SASEGT.

This clonotype has a count of ten or more. The rearrangement uses TRBV11-2 and TRBJ2-1; TRBD2 might be the D (6 bases). The ends were cut back, 0 bases at V and 7 bases at J, with 7 bases in the middle. Germline V gene sequence: CDR1 SGHAT, CDR2 FQNNGV. The length of the CDR3 is 13 residues. The CDR3 loop reads CASSLDGGNEQFF. Here the CDR3 DNA reads TGTGCCAGCAGCTTAGATGGGGGGAATGAGCAGTTCTTC.

This clonotype was seen repeatedly, ten times or more. CDR3 sequence reads: CASRPHLAGEETQYF. The CDR3 nucleotides read TGTGCCAGTCGACCCCACCTAGCGGGAGAGGAGACCCAGTACTTC. J is TRBJ2-5 and V is TRBV6-2 or TRBV6-3; 10 nucleotides align to TRBD2. Germline loops: CDR1 MNHEY, CDR2 SVGEGT. With 9 bases clipped from V and 5 bases from J, the junction kept 12 bases outside the gene matches. The CDR3 has 15 amino acids.

This clonotype was found many times. The V call is TRBV5-1, the J call TRBJ2-3; TRBD1 matches at 8 bases. The J segment lost 0 bases and the V segment lost 3 bases, leaving 3 bases of the junction unmatched. The CDR3 loop spans 15 amino acids. In germline, CDR1 is SGHRS, CDR2 YFSETQ. The CDR3 spells CASSSTGGSTDTQYF. For the CDR3, the DNA is TGCGCCAGCAGCTCCACAGGGGGAAGCACAGATACGCAGTATTTT.

The sample holds many counts of this clonotype. This chain links TRBV4-1 with TRBJ1-2; a possible D gene is TRBD1 (5 bases). This CDR3 spans 14 amino acids. The V end was cut by 0 bases, the J end by 5 bases, with 10 bases between. The germline gives CDR1 MGHRA, CDR2 YSYEKL. The CDR3 protein is CASSQEQANYGYTF. CDR3 DNA sequence: TGCGCCAGCAGCCAAGAACAGGCGAATTATGGCTACACCTTC.

This clonotype has ten or more counts. An end of the junction differs from the germline gene, which may be a read error. The chain combines TRBV20-1 with TRBJ2-2, with a tentative D call TRBD1 (6 bases). CDR3 length equals 19 residues. Germline V gene lookup returns CDR1 DFQATT and CDR2 SNEGSKA (reference sequence). The CDR3 region is CSARVVGTPKTGNAGELFF. CDR3 DNA: TGCAGTGCTAGAGTGGTAGGGACACCAAAAACAGGGAACGCCGGGGAGCTGTTTTTT.

This clonotype was observed many times. The chain carries TRBV27 and TRBJ2-2; D possibly corresponds to TRBD2 (5 bases). V lost 5 bases, J lost 0 bases, and 13 bases lay in between. CDR1 and CDR2 from the germline V gene are MNHEY and SMNVEV (reference sequence). The CDR3 length is 16 residues. For the CDR3, the DNA is TGTGCCAGCAGTCCTGACCGGGATCCGAACACCGGGGAGCTGTTTTTT. Translating gives CASSPDRDPNTGELFF.

Many counts were recorded for this clonotype. This chain joins TRBV28 and TRBJ1-4; no clear D gene. The CDR3 loop spans 13 amino acids. V dropped 10 bases and J dropped 5 bases, with 14 bases sitting between them. Germline CDR1 reads MDHEN; CDR2 reads SYDVKM. CDR3 DNA: TGTGCCATCGAGGGCGTTGGGAATGAAAAACTGTTTTTT. It yields the protein CAIEGVGNEKLFF.

Ten or more counts support this clonotype. This rearrangement joins TRBV12-3 or TRBV12-4 to TRBJ1-3, with 8 bases that match TRBD1. This CDR3 has 18 amino acids. V lost 2 bases, J lost 2 bases, and 11 bases stayed unmatched. The CDR3 region has the DNA TGTGCCAGCAGTTTACCGGCCAGGGGGCTTTCCACTGGAAACACCATATATTTT. This gives the protein CASSLPARGLSTGNTIYF.

This clonotype was seen at least ten times. The chain couples TRBV29-1 to TRBJ2-1, with 11 bases identical to TRBD2. This CDR3 region has 14 residues. Germline V gene data show CDR1 as SQVTM and CDR2 as ANQGSEA. The ends lost 7 bases at V and 5 bases at J; junction bases unmatched: 7. The CDR3 protein is CSAGRLAGHNEQFF. For the CDR3, the DNA is TGCAGCGCCGGAAGACTAGCGGGACACAATGAGCAGTTCTTC.

This clonotype showed up many times. The chain combines TRBV5-5 with TRBJ2-5, with 7 bases aligning to TRBD2. The trim removed 4 bases at V and 3 bases at J, leaving 12 bases unmatched. Germline V gene sequence: CDR1 SGHKS, CDR2 YYEKEE (reference sequence). CDR3 length: 16 amino acids. For the CDR3, the DNA is TGTGCCAGCAGCGTATACTGGAGCGGGACGGAAGAGACCCAGTACTTC. Translating it yields CASSVYWSGTEETQYF.

This clonotype was detected many times. V usage is TRBV5-1 and J usage is TRBJ2-7; 10 nucleotides match TRBD2. Germline V gene data show CDR1 as SGHRS and CDR2 as YFSETQ. J lost 2 bases, V lost 4 bases, and 3 bases had no gene match. This CDR3 is built from 14 residues. Here the CDR3 reads CASSVAGGPYEQYF. CDR3 nucleotide sequence: TGCGCCAGCAGCGTAGCGGGAGGTCCCTACGAGCAGTACTTC.

This clonotype was found many times. The chain uses TRBV29-1 and TRBJ2-3, with 8 positions matching TRBD1. This CDR3 contains 12 residues. Germline CDR1 is SQVTM and CDR2 is ANQGSEA. Trimming cost V 5 bases and J 4 bases; bases outside gene matches: 2. CDR3 region: CSVQGAADTQYF. The CDR3 coding sequence is TGCAGCGTTCAGGGGGCTGCAGATACGCAGTATTTT.